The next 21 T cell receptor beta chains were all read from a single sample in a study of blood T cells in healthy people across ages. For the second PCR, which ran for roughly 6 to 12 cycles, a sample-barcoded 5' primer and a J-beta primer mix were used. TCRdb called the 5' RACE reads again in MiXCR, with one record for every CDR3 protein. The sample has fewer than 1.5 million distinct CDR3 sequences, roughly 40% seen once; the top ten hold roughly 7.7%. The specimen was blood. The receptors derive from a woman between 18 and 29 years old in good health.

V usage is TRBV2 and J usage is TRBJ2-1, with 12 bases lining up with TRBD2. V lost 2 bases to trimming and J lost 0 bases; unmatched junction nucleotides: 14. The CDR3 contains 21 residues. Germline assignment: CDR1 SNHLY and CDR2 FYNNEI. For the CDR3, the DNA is TGTGCCAGCAGTGAATGGGCTAGCGGGAGGGCCAGTTACGGCTCCTACAATGAGCAGTTCTTC. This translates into CASSEWASGRASYGSYNEQFF.

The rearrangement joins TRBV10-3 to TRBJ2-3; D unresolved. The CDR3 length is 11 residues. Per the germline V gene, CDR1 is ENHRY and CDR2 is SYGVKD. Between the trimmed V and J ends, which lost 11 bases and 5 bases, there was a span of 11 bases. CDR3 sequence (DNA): TGTGCCGCATCCTCGGGAGATACGCAGTATTTT. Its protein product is CAASSGDTQYF.

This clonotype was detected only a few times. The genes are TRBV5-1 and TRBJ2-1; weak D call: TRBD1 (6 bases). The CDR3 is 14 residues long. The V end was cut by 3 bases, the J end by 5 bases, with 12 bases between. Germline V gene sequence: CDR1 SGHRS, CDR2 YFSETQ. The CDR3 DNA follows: TGCGCCAGCAGCTATCAGACAGGCAACAATGAGCAGTTCTTC. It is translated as CASSYQTGNNEQFF.

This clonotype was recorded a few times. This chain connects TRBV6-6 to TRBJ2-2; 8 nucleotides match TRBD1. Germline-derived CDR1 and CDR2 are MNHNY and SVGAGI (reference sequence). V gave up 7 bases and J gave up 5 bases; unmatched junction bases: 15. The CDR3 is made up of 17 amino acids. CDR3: CASTDPRTGYRTGELFF. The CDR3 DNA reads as TGTGCCAGCACCGATCCTCGGACAGGGTACAGAACCGGGGAGCTGTTTTTT.

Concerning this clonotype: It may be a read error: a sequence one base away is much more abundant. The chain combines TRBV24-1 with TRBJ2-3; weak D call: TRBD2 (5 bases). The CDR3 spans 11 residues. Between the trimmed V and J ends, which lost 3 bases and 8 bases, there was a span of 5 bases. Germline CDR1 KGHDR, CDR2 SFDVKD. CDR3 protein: CATSDGGTQYF. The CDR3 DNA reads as TGTGCCACCAGTGATGGAGGTACGCAGTATTTT.

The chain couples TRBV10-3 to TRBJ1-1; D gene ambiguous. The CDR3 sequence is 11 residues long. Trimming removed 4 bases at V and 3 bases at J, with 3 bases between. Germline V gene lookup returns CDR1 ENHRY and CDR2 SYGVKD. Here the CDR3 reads CAISADTEAFF. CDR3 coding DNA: TGTGCCATCAGTGCTGACACTGAAGCTTTCTTT.

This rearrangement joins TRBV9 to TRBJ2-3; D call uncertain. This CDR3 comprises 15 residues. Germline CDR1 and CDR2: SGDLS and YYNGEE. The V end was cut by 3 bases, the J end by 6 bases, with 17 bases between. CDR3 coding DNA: TGTGCCAGCAGCGCCCAGGAATGGATCGGTGATACGCAGTATTTT. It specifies CASSAQEWIGDTQYF.

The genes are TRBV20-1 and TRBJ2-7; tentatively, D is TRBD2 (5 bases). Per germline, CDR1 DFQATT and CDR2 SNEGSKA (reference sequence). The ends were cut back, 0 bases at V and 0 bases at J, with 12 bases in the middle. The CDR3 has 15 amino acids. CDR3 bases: TGCAGTGCTAGAGATGTTAGCGCGAACTCCTACGAGCAGTACTTC. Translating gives CSARDVSANSYEQYF.

The CDR3: CASSLRQGTDEQFF. In DNA form, the CDR3 reads TGTGCCAGCAGTTTGAGACAGGGGACGGATGAGCAGTTCTTC. The V gene is TRBV12-3 or TRBV12-4, the J gene TRBJ2-1; TRBD1 matches 8 bases. The CDR3 covers 14 residues. V gave up 3 bases and J gave up 8 bases; unmatched junction bases: 6.

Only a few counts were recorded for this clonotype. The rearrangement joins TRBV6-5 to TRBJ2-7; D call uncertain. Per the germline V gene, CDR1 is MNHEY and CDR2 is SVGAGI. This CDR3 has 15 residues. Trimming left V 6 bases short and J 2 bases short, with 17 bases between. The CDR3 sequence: CASSRISYTTYEQYF. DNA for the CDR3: TGTGCCAGCAGCCGCATATCATATACTACCTACGAGCAGTACTTC.

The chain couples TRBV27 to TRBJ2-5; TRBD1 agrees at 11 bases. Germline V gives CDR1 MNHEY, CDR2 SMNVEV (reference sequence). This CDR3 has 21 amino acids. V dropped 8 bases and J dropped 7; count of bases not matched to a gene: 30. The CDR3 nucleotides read TGTGCCAGCGGCCCATTCCCTTCGGGCGGGACAGGGGGGGCCCTTGGTTCGACCCAGTACTTC. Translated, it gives CASGPFPSGGTGGALGSTQYF.

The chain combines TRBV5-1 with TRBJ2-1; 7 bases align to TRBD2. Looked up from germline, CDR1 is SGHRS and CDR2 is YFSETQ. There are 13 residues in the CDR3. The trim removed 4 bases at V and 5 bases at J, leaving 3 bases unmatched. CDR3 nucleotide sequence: TGCGCCAGCAGCACGACTAGCAACAATGAGCAGTTCTTC. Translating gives CASSTTSNNEQFF.

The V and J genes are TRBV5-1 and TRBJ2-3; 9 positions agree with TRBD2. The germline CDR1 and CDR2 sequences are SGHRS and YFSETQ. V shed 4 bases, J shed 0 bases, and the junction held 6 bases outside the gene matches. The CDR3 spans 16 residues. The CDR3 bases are TGCGCCAGCAGCCACAGCGGGGGGACTAGCACAGATACGCAGTATTTT. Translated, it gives CASSHSGGTSTDTQYF.

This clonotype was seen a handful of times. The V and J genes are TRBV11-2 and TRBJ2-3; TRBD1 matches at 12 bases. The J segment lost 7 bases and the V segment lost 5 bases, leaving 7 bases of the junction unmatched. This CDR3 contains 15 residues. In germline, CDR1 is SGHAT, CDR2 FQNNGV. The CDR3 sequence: CASSKPGQGAHTQYF. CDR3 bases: TGTGCCAGCAGCAAACCGGGACAGGGGGCACATACGCAGTATTTT. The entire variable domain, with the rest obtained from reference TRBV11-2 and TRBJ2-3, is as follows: EAGVAQSPRYKIIEKRQSVAFWCNPISGHATLYWYQQILGQGPKLLIQFQNNGVVDDSQLPKDRFSAERLKGVDSTLKIQPAKLEDSAVYLCASSKPGQGAHTQYFGPGTRLTVL.

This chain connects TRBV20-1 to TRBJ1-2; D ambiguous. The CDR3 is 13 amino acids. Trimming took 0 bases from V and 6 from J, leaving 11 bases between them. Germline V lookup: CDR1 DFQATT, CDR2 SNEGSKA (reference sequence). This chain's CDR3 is CSARDPRYDGYTF. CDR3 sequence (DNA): TGCAGTGCTAGAGATCCGCGGTACGATGGCTACACCTTC.

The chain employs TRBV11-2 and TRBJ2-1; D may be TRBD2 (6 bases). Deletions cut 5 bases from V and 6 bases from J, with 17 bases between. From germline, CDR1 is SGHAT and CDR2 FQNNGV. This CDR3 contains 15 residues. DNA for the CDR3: TGTGCCAGCAGCGAGAGCGGGCGGAAAACCAATGAGCAGTTCTTC. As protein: CASSESGRKTNEQFF.

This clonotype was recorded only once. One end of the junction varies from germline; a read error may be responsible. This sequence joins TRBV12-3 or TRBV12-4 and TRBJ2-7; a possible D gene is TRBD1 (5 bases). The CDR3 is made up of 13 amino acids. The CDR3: CASLGADSYGQYF. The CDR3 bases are TGTGCCAGCCTAGGGGCCGACTCCTACGGGCAGTACTTC.

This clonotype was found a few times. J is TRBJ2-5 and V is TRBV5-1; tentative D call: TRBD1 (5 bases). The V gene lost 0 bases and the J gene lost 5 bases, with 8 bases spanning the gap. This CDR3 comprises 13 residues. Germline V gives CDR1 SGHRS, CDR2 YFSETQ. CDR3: CASSLGQYETQYF. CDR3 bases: TGCGCCAGCAGCTTGGGACAGTACGAGACCCAGTACTTC.

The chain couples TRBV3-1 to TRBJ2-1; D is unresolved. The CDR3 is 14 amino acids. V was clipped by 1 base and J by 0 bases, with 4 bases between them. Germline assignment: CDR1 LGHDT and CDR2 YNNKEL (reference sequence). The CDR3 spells CASSQAFSYNEQFF. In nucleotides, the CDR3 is TGTGCCAGCAGCCAAGCTTTCTCCTACAATGAGCAGTTCTTC.

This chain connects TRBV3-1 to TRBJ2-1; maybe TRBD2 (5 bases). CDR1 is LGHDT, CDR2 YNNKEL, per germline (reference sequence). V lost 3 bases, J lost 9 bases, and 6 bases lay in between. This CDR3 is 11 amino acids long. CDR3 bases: TGTGCCAGCAGCCAGGGAGCTGAGCAGTTCTTC. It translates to CASSQGAEQFF.

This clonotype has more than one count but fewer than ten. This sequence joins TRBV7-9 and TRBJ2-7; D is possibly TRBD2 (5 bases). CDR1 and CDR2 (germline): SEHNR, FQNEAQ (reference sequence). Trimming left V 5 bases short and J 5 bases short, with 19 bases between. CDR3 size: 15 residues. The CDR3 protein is CASSPARGSPNEQYF. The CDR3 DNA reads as TGTGCCAGCAGCCCCGCAAGAGGGTCTCCCAACGAGCAGTACTTC. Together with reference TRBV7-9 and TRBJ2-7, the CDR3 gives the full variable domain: DTGVSQNPRHKITKRGQNVTFRCDPISEHNRLYWYRQTLGQGPEFLTYFQNEAQLEKSRLLSDRFSAERPKGSFSTLEIQRTEQGDSAMYLCASSPARGSPNEQYFGPGTRLTVT.